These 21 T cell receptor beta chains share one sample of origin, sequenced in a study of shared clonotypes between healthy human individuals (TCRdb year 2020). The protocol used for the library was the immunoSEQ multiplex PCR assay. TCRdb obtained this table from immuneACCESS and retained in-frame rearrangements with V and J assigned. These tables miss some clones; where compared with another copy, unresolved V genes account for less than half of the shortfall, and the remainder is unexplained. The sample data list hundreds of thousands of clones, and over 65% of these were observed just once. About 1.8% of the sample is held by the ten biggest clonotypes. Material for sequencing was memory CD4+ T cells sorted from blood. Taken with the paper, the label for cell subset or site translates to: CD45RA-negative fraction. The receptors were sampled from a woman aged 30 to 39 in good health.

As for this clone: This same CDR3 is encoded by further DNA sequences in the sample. The CDR3 loop is CASRSNYGYTF. Written as DNA, the CDR3 is TGTGCCAGCAGGAGTAACTATGGCTACACCTTC. The V gene is TRBV27, the J gene TRBJ1-2; D is ambiguous. The germline V and J ends were trimmed by 6 bases and 1 base, with 3 bases remaining between them. This CDR3 is built from 11 residues. CDR1 and CDR2 (germline): MNHEY, SMNVEV (reference sequence).

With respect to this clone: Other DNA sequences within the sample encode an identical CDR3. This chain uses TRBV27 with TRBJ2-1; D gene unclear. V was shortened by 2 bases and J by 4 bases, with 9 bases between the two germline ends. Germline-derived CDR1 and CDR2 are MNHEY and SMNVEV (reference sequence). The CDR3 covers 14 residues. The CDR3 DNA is TGTGCCAGCAGTTTAGAGGCAGGTTACAATGAGCAGTTCTTC. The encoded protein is CASSLEAGYNEQFF.

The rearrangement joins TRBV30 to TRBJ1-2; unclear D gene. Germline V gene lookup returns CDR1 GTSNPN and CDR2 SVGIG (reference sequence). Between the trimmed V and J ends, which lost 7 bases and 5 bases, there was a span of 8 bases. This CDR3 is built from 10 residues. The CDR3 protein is CASRFYGYTF. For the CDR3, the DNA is TGTGCCTCCAGGTTTTATGGCTACACCTTC.

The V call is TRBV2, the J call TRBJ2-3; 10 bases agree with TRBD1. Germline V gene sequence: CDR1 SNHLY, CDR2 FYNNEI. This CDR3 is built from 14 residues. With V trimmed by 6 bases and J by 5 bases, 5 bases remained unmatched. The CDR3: CASRSGQGIDTQYF. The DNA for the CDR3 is TGTGCCAGCAGGTCGGGACAGGGGATAGATACGCAGTATTTT.

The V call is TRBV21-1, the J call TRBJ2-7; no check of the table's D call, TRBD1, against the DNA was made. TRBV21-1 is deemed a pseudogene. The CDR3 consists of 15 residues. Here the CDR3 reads CATNLLGQGDYEQYF. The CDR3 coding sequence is TGTGCCACCAACTTACTGGGACAGGGGGACTACGAGCAGTACTTC.

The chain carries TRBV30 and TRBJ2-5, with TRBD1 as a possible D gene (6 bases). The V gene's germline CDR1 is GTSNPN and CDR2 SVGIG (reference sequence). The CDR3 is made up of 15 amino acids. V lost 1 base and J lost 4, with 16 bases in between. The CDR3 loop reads CAWSARGRGLETQYF. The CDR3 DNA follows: TGTGCCTGGAGTGCCCGGGGCAGGGGATTAGAGACCCAGTACTTC.

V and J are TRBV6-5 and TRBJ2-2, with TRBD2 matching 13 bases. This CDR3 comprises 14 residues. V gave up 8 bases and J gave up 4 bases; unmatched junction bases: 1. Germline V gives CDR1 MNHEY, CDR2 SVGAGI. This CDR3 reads CASGLAGATGELFF. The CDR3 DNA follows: TGTGCCAGCGGACTAGCGGGGGCCACCGGGGAGCTGTTTTTT.

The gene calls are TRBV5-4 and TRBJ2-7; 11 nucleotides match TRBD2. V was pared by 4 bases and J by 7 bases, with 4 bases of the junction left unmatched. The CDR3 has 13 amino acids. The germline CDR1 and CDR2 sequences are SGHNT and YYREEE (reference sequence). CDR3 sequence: CASSLRLAGEQYF. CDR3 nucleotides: TGTGCCAGCAGCCTGCGACTAGCGGGGGAGCAGTACTTC.

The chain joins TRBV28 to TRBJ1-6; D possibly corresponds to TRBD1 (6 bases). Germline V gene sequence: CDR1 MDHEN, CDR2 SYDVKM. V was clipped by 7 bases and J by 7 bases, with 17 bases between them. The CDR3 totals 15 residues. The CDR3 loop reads CASKQQGVGNSPLHF. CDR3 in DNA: TGTGCCAGCAAACAACAGGGAGTCGGAAATTCACCCCTCCACTTT.

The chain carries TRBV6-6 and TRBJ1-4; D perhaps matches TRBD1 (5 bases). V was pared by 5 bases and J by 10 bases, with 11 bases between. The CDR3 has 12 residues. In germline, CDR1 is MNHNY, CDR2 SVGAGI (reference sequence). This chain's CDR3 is CASSGARGKLFF. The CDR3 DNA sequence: TGTGCCAGCAGTGGGGCGAGGGGAAAACTGTTTTTT.

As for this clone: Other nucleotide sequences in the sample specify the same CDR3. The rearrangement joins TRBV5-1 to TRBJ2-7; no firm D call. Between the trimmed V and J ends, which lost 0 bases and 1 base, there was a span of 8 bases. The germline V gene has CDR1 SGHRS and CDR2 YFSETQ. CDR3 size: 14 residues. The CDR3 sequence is CASSLEGRSYEQYF. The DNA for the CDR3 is TGCGCCAGCAGCTTGGAAGGCAGATCCTACGAGCAGTACTTC.

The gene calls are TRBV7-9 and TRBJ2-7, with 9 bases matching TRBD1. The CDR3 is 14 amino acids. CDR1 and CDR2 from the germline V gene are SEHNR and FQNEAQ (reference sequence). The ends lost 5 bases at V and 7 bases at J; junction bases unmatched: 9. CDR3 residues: CASSIQGAAGEQYF. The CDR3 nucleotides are TGTGCCAGCAGCATACAGGGGGCGGCTGGGGAGCAGTACTTC.

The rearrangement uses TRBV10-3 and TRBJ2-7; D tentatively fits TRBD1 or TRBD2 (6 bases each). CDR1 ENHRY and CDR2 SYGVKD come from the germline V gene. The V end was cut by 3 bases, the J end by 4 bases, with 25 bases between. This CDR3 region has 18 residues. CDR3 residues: CAISERGRSVTFFYEQYF. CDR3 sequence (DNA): TGTGCCATCAGTGAACGGGGGCGTTCCGTTACTTTCTTTTACGAGCAGTACTTC.

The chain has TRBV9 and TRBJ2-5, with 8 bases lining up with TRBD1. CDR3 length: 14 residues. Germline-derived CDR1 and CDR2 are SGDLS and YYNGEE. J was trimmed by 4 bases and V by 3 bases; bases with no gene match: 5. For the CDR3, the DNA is TGTGCCAGCAGCGCCGGAGACAGGGGAGAGACCCAGTACTTC. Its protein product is CASSAGDRGETQYF.

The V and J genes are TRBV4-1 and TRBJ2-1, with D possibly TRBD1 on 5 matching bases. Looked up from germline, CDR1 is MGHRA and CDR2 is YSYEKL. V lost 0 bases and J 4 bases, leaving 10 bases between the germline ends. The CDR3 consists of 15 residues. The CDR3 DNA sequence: TGCGCCAGCAGCCAAGAGGGGCAGGTTTACAATGAGCAGTTCTTC. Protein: CASSQEGQVYNEQFF.

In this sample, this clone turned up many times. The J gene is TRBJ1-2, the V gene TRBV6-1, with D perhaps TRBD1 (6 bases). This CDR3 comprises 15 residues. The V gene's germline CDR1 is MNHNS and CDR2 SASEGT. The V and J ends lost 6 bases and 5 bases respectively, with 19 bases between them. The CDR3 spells CASSPQGQTRYGYTF. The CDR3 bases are TGTGCCAGCAGCCCTCAGGGACAAACGAGATATGGCTACACCTTC.

As DNA, the CDR3 is TGTGCCAGCACCAACTACATGAACACTGAAGCTTTCTTT. Translated, it gives CASTNYMNTEAFF. The chain is built from TRBV6-5 and TRBJ1-1; the D is unclear. The CDR3 contains 13 residues. Trimming left V 7 bases short and J 0 bases short, with 9 bases between. CDR1 MNHEY and CDR2 SVGAGI come from the germline V gene.

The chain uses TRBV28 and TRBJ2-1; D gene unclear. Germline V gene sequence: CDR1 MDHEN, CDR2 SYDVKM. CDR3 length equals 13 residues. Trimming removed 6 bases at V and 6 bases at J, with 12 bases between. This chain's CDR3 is CASRDGQTNEQFF. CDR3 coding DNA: TGTGCCAGCAGGGACGGTCAGACCAATGAGCAGTTCTTC. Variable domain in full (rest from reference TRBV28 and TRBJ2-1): DVKVTQSSRYLVKRTGEKVFLECVQDMDHENMFWYRQDPGLGLRLIYFSYDVKMKEKGDIPEGYSVSREKKERFSLILESASTNQTSMYLCASRDGQTNEQFFGPGTRLTVL.

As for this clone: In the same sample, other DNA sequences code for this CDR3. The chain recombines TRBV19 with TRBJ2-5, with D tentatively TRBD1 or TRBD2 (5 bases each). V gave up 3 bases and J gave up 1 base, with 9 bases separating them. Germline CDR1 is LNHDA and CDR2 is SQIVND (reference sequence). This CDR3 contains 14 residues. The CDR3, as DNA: TGTGCCAGTAGTATTACAGGAGGCCAAGAGACCCAGTACTTC. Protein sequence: CASSITGGQETQYF.

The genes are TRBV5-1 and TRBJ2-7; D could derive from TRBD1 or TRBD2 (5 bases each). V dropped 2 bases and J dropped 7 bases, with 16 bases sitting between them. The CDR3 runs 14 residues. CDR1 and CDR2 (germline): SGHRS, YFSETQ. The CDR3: CASSFSGTNREQYF. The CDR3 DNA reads TGCGCCAGCAGCTTTTCCGGGACCAATAGAGAGCAGTACTTC.

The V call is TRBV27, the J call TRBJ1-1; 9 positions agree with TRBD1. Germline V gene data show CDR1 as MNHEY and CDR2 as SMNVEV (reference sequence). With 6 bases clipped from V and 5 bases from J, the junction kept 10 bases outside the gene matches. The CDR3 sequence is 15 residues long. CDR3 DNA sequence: TGTGCCAGCAGCTACCAACAGGGGGCGGCGACTGAAGCTTTCTTT. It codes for CASSYQQGAATEAFF.